This TCR beta chain is drawn from a study of blood T cells in healthy people across ages. Study-wide context: Capture via template switching afforded approximately one barcoded beta molecule per two T cells. The study, taken as a whole, reports: Investigators viewed diversity estimates from one million T cells as underestimates, the study reported.

CDR1 and CDR2 from the germline V gene are DFQATT and SNEGSKA (reference sequence). The CDR3 loop spans 15 amino acids. Primers used in a second PCR of roughly 6 to 12 cycles were a sample-barcoded 5' primer and a J-beta primer mix. TCRdb used MiXCR to reprocess the 5' RACE reads, holding one entry per CDR3 protein. This table has about 1.6 million distinct CDR3 sequences, roughly 30% appearing once. A remark on this clonotype: Its antigen is not known. The germline gene is not matched at one end of the junction; a read error may be the cause.

The source of this sequence is a woman in her twenties or thirties in good health. The sample taken for sequencing was blood. The chain is built from TRBV20-1 and TRBJ2-3, with D possibly being TRBD2 (6 bases). The CDR3 loop reads CSAPTVAGLSDMQYF. The CDR3 region has the DNA TGCAGTGCGCCGACGGTTGCGGGACTCTCAGATATGCAGTATTTT.